A selection of T cell receptor beta chains follows, all from one sample in a study of spatial heterogeneity in lung cancer. Via MiXCR, TCRdb re-called the 5' RACE reads, giving one row per CDR3 protein. The sample lists 6,000 to 8,500 distinct CDR3 sequences; 10% to 15% were seen once. This material consisted of lung tumor tissue, taken at surgery. Every receptor here comes from a male donor with early-stage non-small cell lung cancer. CDR3s include the opening cysteine and the closing phenylalanine or tryptophan. Each record gives: D gene, V gene, CDR3 length, clone size, J gene, CDR3 protein, CDR3 DNA. The D gene is left open where the match is weak. The size field is filled for only some rows; it gives once, few, many or a size class.

>TRBD2|TRBV20-1|15|many|TRBJ2-3
CSANKAGGAGDTQYF
TGCAGTGCGAATAAAGCGGGGGGAGCGGGAGATACGCAGTATTTT
>.|TRBV12-5|13|many|TRBJ2-4
CASGSESKNIQYF
TGTGCTAGTGGCTCTGAATCCAAAAACATTCAGTACTTC
>TRBD1|TRBV28|18|.|TRBJ1-1
CASRSPGQGVSGDTEAFF
TGTGCCAGCAGATCCCCGGGACAGGGTGTCAGTGGAGACACTGAAGCTTTCTTT
>.|TRBV11-2|11|medium-sized|TRBJ2-5
CASSLQETQYF
TGTGCCAGCAGCCTTCAAGAGACCCAGTACTTC
>.|TRBV7-3|13|.|TRBJ1-5
CASSLSSNQPQHF
TGTGCCAGCAGCTTAAGTAGCAATCAGCCCCAGCATTTT
>.|TRBV28|12|many|TRBJ2-7
CASSDSLYEQYF
TGTGCCAGCAGTGACAGCCTCTACGAGCAGTACTTC
>.|TRBV4-2|14|medium-sized|TRBJ1-1
CASSQDGSDTEAFF
TGTGCCAGCAGCCAAGATGGCAGCGACACTGAAGCTTTCTTT
>TRBD1|TRBV28|16|many|TRBJ1-2
CASSLSGTGYSYGYTF
TGTGCCAGCAGTTTATCCGGGACAGGGTATTCCTATGGCTACACCTTC
>TRBD2|TRBV12-3/TRBV12-4|16|many|TRBJ2-1
CASRKPGLAGVPEQFF
TGTGCCAGCAGGAAACCGGGACTAGCGGGAGTACCTGAGCAGTTCTTC
>.|TRBV20-1|15|many|TRBJ2-3
CSASKGAVGTDTQYF
TGCAGTGCTAGCAAAGGGGCCGTGGGCACAGATACGCAGTATTTT
>.|TRBV5-1|17|medium-sized|TRBJ1-1
CASSLIPPGRMNTEAFF
TGCGCCAGCAGCTTGATCCCGCCGGGACGGATGAACACTGAAGCTTTCTTT
>.|TRBV6-6|16|medium-sized|TRBJ1-3
CASSPPRRATGNTIYF
TGTGCCAGCAGTCCCCCCAGGAGGGCCACTGGAAACACCATATATTTT
>.|TRBV20-1|14|medium-sized|TRBJ2-3
CSASSWDFTDTQYF
TGCAGTGCTTCTTCTTGGGACTTCACAGATACGCAGTATTTT
>TRBD1|TRBV5-4|15|few|TRBJ2-1
CASSLRDRSNNEQFF
TGTGCCAGCAGCCTCCGGGACAGGAGCAACAATGAGCAGTTCTTC
>.|TRBV7-2|13|many|TRBJ2-1
CASSRPETDRQFF
TGTGCCAGCAGTCGTCCGGAGACAGATCGGCAGTTCTTC
>TRBD1|TRBV6-2/TRBV6-3|17|medium-sized|TRBJ2-5
CASRPQPVRTGPETQYF
TGTGCCAGCAGACCCCAACCCGTCAGGACAGGGCCAGAGACCCAGTACTTC
>.|TRBV20-1|11|medium-sized|TRBJ2-5
CSASLGETQYF
TGCAGTGCTAGTTTGGGTGAGACCCAGTACTTC
>.|TRBV20-1|13|many|TRBJ2-5
CSAIIQDQETQYF
TGCAGTGCTATAATCCAGGACCAAGAGACCCAGTACTTC
>.|TRBV2|13|many|TRBJ1-5
CASSGGSNQPQHF
TGTGCCAGCAGTGGAGGTAGCAATCAGCCCCAGCATTTT
>.|TRBV6-6|14|many|TRBJ1-2
CASSQGTANYGYTF
TGTGCCAGCAGCCAGGGTACGGCTAACTATGGCTACACCTTC
>.|TRBV6-5|15|medium-sized|TRBJ2-5
CASRLGQPIAETQYF
TGTGCCAGCAGACTCGGACAGCCTATAGCGGAGACCCAGTACTTC
>.|TRBV27|12|medium-sized|TRBJ1-1
CASKLGDTEAFF
TGTGCCAGCAAGTTGGGGGACACTGAAGCTTTCTTT
>TRBD2|TRBV10-3|15|medium-sized|TRBJ2-3
CAIRDLAGATDTQYF
TGTGCCATCAGAGATCTAGCGGGGGCCACAGATACGCAGTATTTT
>TRBD1|TRBV20-1|13|many|TRBJ1-2
CSASWTGRSGYTF
TGCAGTGCTAGTTGGACAGGGAGATCGGGCTACACCTTC
>TRBD1|TRBV19|14|many|TRBJ1-1
CASSIGTGGTEAFF
TGTGCCAGTAGTATAGGGACAGGGGGGACTGAAGCTTTCTTT
>.|TRBV28|12|medium-sized|TRBJ2-2
CASRRSTGELFF
TGTGCCAGCAGGCGTTCCACCGGGGAGCTGTTTTTT
>.|TRBV5-4|14|many|TRBJ2-5
CASSLAGGEKTQYF
TGTGCCAGCAGCTTGGCCGGGGGCGAAAAGACCCAGTACTTC
>TRBD1|TRBV5-1|18|many|TRBJ1-1
CASSQTITPGQQNTEAFF
TGCGCCAGCAGCCAAACAATCACACCGGGACAGCAGAACACTGAAGCTTTCTTT
>TRBD1|TRBV20-1|18|many|TRBJ1-3
CSASPTGDHVFSGNTIYF
TGCAGTGCTAGTCCTACAGGGGATCACGTCTTCTCTGGAAACACCATATATTTT
>TRBD1|TRBV10-3|13|many|TRBJ1-6
CAIKGQGASPLHF
TGTGCCATCAAGGGGCAGGGGGCTTCACCCCTCCACTTT
>TRBD1|TRBV29-1|14|many|TRBJ2-2
CSVGQGSSTGELFF
TGCAGCGTCGGACAGGGGTCGAGCACCGGGGAGCTGTTTTTT
>.|TRBV2|15|many|TRBJ2-4
CASSELGGPKNIQYF
TGTGCCAGCAGTGAATTGGGCGGCCCTAAAAACATTCAGTACTTC
>TRBD2|TRBV7-9|17|many|TRBJ2-5
CASSSFPGLAGEETQYF
TGTGCCAGCAGCAGTTTTCCGGGACTAGCGGGAGAAGAGACCCAGTACTTC
>TRBD1|TRBV27|14|many|TRBJ2-2
CASSLAGGTGELFF
TGTGCCAGCAGTTTGGCAGGGGGCACCGGGGAGCTGTTTTTT
>.|TRBV9|13|.|TRBJ2-7
CASSVGLQYEQYF
TGTGCCAGCAGCGTAGGACTTCAATACGAGCAGTACTTC
>.|TRBV20-1|15|medium-sized|TRBJ1-5
CSAMLGQGLIQPQHF
TGCAGTGCTATGTTAGGCCAGGGGTTGATTCAGCCCCAGCATTTT
>.|TRBV18|14|many|TRBJ2-5
CASSLRAGGETQYF
TGTGCCAGCTCCCTTCGGGCTGGGGGAGAGACCCAGTACTTC
>TRBD2|TRBV20-1|15|large|TRBJ2-7
CSAEGTSGPSYEQYF
TGCAGTGCTGAAGGGACTAGCGGACCTTCCTACGAGCAGTACTTC
>TRBD2|TRBV20-1|13|medium-sized|TRBJ2-3
CSSSSGGTDTQYF
TGCAGTAGTTCCAGCGGGGGCACGGATACGCAGTATTTT
>TRBD2|TRBV20-1|17|many|TRBJ2-3
CSATGTSGIWVTDTQYF
TGCAGTGCTACTGGGACTAGCGGGATTTGGGTCACAGATACGCAGTATTTT
>TRBD1|TRBV20-1|16|many|TRBJ1-1
CSARIPAGTGGSEAFF
TGCAGTGCTAGGATCCCTGCCGGGACAGGAGGATCTGAAGCTTTCTTT
>TRBD2|TRBV11-3|15|medium-sized|TRBJ2-3
CASSRQPSGVDTQYF
TGTGCCAGCAGCCGCCAACCTAGCGGAGTAGATACGCAGTATTTT
>.|TRBV6-5|15|.|TRBJ1-4
CASSYQGATNEKLFF
TGTGCCAGCAGTTACCAGGGTGCAACTAATGAAAAACTGTTTTTT
>.|TRBV7-7|13|many|TRBJ2-3
CASSAILGDTQYF
TGTGCCAGCAGCGCTATACTTGGAGATACGCAGTATTTT
>.|TRBV5-1|17|medium-sized|TRBJ1-4
CASSRGTTPATNEKLFF
TGCGCCAGCAGCCGCGGAACAACTCCTGCAACTAATGAAAAACTGTTTTTT